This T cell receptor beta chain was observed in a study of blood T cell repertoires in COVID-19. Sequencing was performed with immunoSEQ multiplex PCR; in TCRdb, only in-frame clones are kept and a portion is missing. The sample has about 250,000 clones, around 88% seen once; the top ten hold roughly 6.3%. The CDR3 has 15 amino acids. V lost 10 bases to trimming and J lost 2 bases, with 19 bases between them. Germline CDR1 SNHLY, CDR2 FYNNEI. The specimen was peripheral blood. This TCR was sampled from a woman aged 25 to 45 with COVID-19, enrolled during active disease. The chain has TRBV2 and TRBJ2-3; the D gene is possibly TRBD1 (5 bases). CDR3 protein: CAILLRGTDTDTQYF. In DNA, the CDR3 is TGTGCCATACTTCTAAGGGGCACAGACACAGATACGCAGTATTTT.